Below, 30 T cell receptor beta chains from the same sample are listed, as sequenced in a study of cytomegalovirus exposure and HLA in healthy donors. This PCR relied on a set of 60 Vbeta primers and 13 Jbeta primers. TCRdb's table, derived via immunoSEQ multiplex PCR, lists solely in-frame clones and lacks some. The data contain approximately 200,000 clones, about 83% of them seen just once; the ten biggest clones take up about 14%. Source material: PBMCs. These TCRs come from a man aged 35-49 years in good health and CMV-seronegative.

This clone was counted a few times. The chain employs TRBV6-5 and TRBJ1-6; no clear D gene. Germline V CDR1 and CDR2: MNHEY, SVGAGI. CDR3 length: 13 residues. V was shortened by 5 bases and J by 14 bases, with 16 bases between the two germline ends. The CDR3 spells CASSRRGSSSLHF. The CDR3 nucleotides are TGTGCCAGCAGTCGAAGAGGGTCTAGTTCCCTCCACTTT.

The V and J genes are TRBV27 and TRBJ1-5; 9 bases match TRBD1. The germline CDR1 and CDR2 sequences are MNHEY and SMNVEV (reference sequence). V gave up 2 bases and J gave up 6 bases; unmatched junction bases: 8. The CDR3 consists of 16 residues. The DNA of the CDR3 is TGTGCCAGCAGTTTACTCGGGACAGGGTTAGGTCAGCCCCAGCATTTT. Translated: CASSLLGTGLGQPQHF.

The V call is TRBV5-1, the J call TRBJ2-5, with D tentatively TRBD1 (6 bases). There are 14 residues in the CDR3. V was shortened by 7 bases and J by 5 bases, with 18 bases between the two germline ends. CDR1 SGHRS and CDR2 YFSETQ come from the germline V gene. The CDR3 region has the DNA TGCGCCAGCGCCTCCCAGACAGGAATGGAGACCCAGTACTTC. It yields the protein CASASQTGMETQYF.

The V call is TRBV7-9, the J call TRBJ1-1; the D gene is possibly TRBD1 (5 bases). The CDR3 has 15 residues. Trimming removed 1 base from V and 0 bases from J, with 9 bases in between. CDR1 SEHNR and CDR2 FQNEAQ come from the germline V gene (reference sequence). The CDR3: CASSLEEGLNTEAFF. The CDR3 region has the DNA TGTGCCAGCAGCTTAGAGGAGGGGTTGAACACTGAAGCTTTCTTT.

This clone was found a few times. The V and J genes are TRBV9 and TRBJ2-7; D is possibly TRBD1 (5 bases). The V gene lost 0 bases and the J gene lost 2 bases, with 21 bases spanning the gap. Germline V gene data show CDR1 as SGDLS and CDR2 as YYNGEE. CDR3 length: 18 amino acids. CDR3 bases: TGTGCCAGCAGCGTAGCGCCCTACGGACATCGGAACCCCTACGAGCAGTACTTC. Its protein product is CASSVAPYGHRNPYEQYF.

V usage is TRBV4-2 and J usage is TRBJ2-5, with 13 bases that match TRBD2. Losses at the gene ends were 2 bases for V and 4 bases for J; bases not matched to a gene: 10. Germline V CDR1 and CDR2: LGHNA, YNFKEQ. The CDR3 runs 18 residues. The CDR3 bases are TGTGCCAGCAGCCAACCTGGACTAGCGGGGGCCGAGGGAGAGACCCAGTACTTC. Its protein is CASSQPGLAGAEGETQYF.

J is TRBJ1-1 and V is TRBV7-9; D is undetermined. CDR1 and CDR2 (germline): SEHNR, FQNEAQ (reference sequence). The CDR3 spans 15 residues. With 1 base removed from V and 4 bases from J, the gap between germline ends came to 13 bases. CDR3 DNA: TGTGCCAGCAGCTTAGGAGTACCTGGGAGCACTGAAGCTTTCTTT. It yields the protein CASSLGVPGSTEAFF.

This rearrangement joins TRBV4-1 to TRBJ1-1, with unresolved D. Trimming took 6 bases from V and 1 from J, leaving 12 bases between them. CDR1 and CDR2 (germline): MGHRA, YSYEKL. The CDR3 runs 14 residues. The CDR3 DNA is TGCGCCAGCAGGCCCGCGGGCACGAACACTGAAGCTTTCTTT. It specifies CASRPAGTNTEAFF.

This clone has a single count. V usage is TRBV5-1 and J usage is TRBJ2-2; no firm D call. Germline CDR1 SGHRS, CDR2 YFSETQ. The V gene lost 0 bases and the J gene lost 3 bases, with 15 bases spanning the gap. The CDR3 length is 17 residues. The CDR3 region is CASSLGAASLDTGELFF. The CDR3 DNA reads TGCGCCAGCAGCTTGGGGGCCGCCTCTCTCGACACCGGGGAGCTGTTTTTT.

The chain uses TRBV27 and TRBJ1-2, with 8 bases matching TRBD1. CDR1 is MNHEY, CDR2 SMNVEV, per germline (reference sequence). V was clipped by 5 bases and J by 3 bases; unmatched bases: 11. CDR3 length equals 16 residues. The CDR3 is CASSASDRVFHYGYTF. Here the CDR3 DNA reads TGTGCCAGCAGTGCCTCGGACAGGGTGTTCCACTATGGCTACACCTTC.

The J gene is TRBJ1-2, the V gene TRBV18, with D possibly matching TRBD1 (5 bases). The CDR3 is 13 amino acids. V lost 0 bases and J 5 bases, leaving 7 bases between the germline ends. Germline CDR1 KGHSH, CDR2 LQKENI. The CDR3 spells CASSPPGLYGYTF. The CDR3 DNA reads as TGTGCCAGCTCACCACCGGGACTATATGGCTACACCTTC.

A note on this clone: One end of the junction fails to match germline, which may point to a read error. The sample has other DNA sequences that encode this CDR3 too. The V and J genes are TRBV10-3 and TRBJ1-6; D call uncertain. The CDR3 covers 16 residues. CDR1 and CDR2 (germline): ENHRY, SYGVKD. The DNA of the CDR3 is TGTGCCATCAGGAACGGGGAGCTGGGGTATGGGTCACCTCTCCACTTT. Amino acid sequence: CAIRNGELGYGSPLHF.

The chain has TRBV5-1 and TRBJ2-3; 8 nucleotides match TRBD2. Germline loops: CDR1 SGHRS, CDR2 YFSETQ. With 2 bases clipped from V and 0 bases from J, the junction kept 2 bases outside the gene matches. This CDR3 region has 15 residues. For the CDR3, the DNA is TGCGCCAGCAGCTTTTCGGGGGGGAGCACAGATACGCAGTATTTT. Its translation is CASSFSGGSTDTQYF.

The CDR3 coding sequence is TGTGCCAGCAGCGTAGGGTCACAGCTTAATGAAAAACTGTTTTTT. It yields the protein CASSVGSQLNEKLFF. The chain joins TRBV9 to TRBJ1-4; D is undetermined. V lost 0 bases to trimming and J lost 4 bases, with 10 bases between them. In germline, CDR1 is SGDLS, CDR2 YYNGEE. This CDR3 contains 15 residues. The variable domain in full, completed from reference TRBV9 and TRBJ1-4, reads DSGVTQTPKHLITATGQRVTLRCSPRSGDLSVYWYQQSLDQGLQFLIQYYNGEERAKGNILERFSAQQFPDLHSELNLSSLELGDSALYFCASSVGSQLNEKLFFGSGTQLSVL.

The V call is TRBV2, the J call TRBJ1-1; TRBD1 matches at 7 bases. This CDR3 has 13 residues. CDR1 and CDR2 (germline): SNHLY, FYNNEI. Germline trimming cut 6 bases from V and 0 bases from J; bases unmatched to any gene: 1. The CDR3 sequence is CASRQGLNTEAFF. CDR3 in DNA: TGTGCCAGCAGACAGGGGTTGAACACTGAAGCTTTCTTT.

V gene TRBV20-1 combines with J gene TRBJ1-1; maybe TRBD1 (5 bases). This CDR3 region has 11 residues. CDR1 and CDR2 from the germline V gene are DFQATT and SNEGSKA (reference sequence). V was cut by 6 bases and J by 5 bases, with 10 bases left in between. CDR3 coding DNA: TGCAGTGCCGGCGGGGCTACTGAAGCTTTCTTT. The encoded protein is CSAGGATEAFF.

This chain links TRBV5-1 with TRBJ2-4; 7 bases line up with TRBD1. Per the germline V gene, CDR1 is SGHRS and CDR2 is YFSETQ. The length of the CDR3 is 13 residues. V lost 4 bases to trimming and J lost 8 bases; unmatched junction nucleotides: 6. The CDR3 sequence is CASSGDSFDIQYF. In DNA form, the CDR3 reads TGCGCCAGCAGCGGGGACAGCTTTGACATTCAGTACTTC. The full variable domain, completed using reference TRBV5-1 and TRBJ2-4, is KAGVTQTPRYLIKTRGQQVTLSCSPISGHRSVSWYQQTPGQGLQFLFEYFSETQRNKGNFPGRFSGRQFSNSRSEMNVSTLELGDSALYLCASSGDSFDIQYFGAGTRLSVL.

This rearrangement joins TRBV6-6 to TRBJ2-7; D might be TRBD1 (6 bases). Trimming pared 4 bases from V and 0 bases from J, leaving 13 bases between. Germline V gene data show CDR1 as MNHNY and CDR2 as SVGAGI (reference sequence). The CDR3 sequence is 15 residues long. The CDR3 loop reads CASSLTGQSSYEQYF. The CDR3 coding sequence is TGTGCCAGCAGTTTAACAGGGCAAAGCTCCTACGAGCAGTACTTC.

The rearrangement links TRBV2 to TRBJ2-6; 7 bases are a match to TRBD2. CDR1 SNHLY and CDR2 FYNNEI come from the germline V gene. With V trimmed by 7 bases and J by 0 bases, 12 bases remained unmatched. The CDR3 has 18 amino acids. The CDR3: CASTSGGTAGSGANVLTF. The CDR3 region has the DNA TGTGCCAGCACTAGCGGCGGGACGGCAGGCTCTGGGGCCAACGTCCTGACTTTC.

This chain joins TRBV30 and TRBJ2-4; 13 positions agree with TRBD2. Trimming at V came to 2 bases and at J to 2 bases, leaving 6 bases not matched to a gene. This CDR3 has 17 amino acids. Germline V lookup: CDR1 GTSNPN, CDR2 SVGIG (reference sequence). This CDR3 is CAWSPRTSGSTKNIQYF. In DNA, the CDR3 is TGTGCCTGGAGTCCTCGGACTAGCGGGAGTACCAAAAACATTCAGTACTTC.

The chain couples TRBV19 to TRBJ2-5, with TRBD2 identical over 16 bases. Germline V lookup: CDR1 LNHDA, CDR2 SQIVND (reference sequence). The V segment lost 4 bases and the J segment 11 bases; nucleotides outside the gene matches: 4. The CDR3 totals 14 residues. CDR3 bases: TGTGCCAGTAGTACGGGACTAGCGGGAGGGCCTCAGTACTTC. Its translation: CASSTGLAGGPQYF.

This rearrangement joins TRBV7-6 to TRBJ2-5, with 7 bases fitting TRBD2. The CDR3 length is 16 residues. Germline trimming cut 1 base from V and 2 bases from J; bases unmatched to any gene: 7. Germline V gene sequence: CDR1 SGHVS, CDR2 FNYEAQ. In DNA form, the CDR3 reads TGTGCCAGCAGCTTAGGGGGCGGGGGTAAGCAAGAGACCCAGTACTTC. Its protein is CASSLGGGGKQETQYF.

The genes are TRBV27 and TRBJ1-5, with 8 bases matching TRBD1. CDR1 and CDR2 from the germline V gene are MNHEY and SMNVEV (reference sequence). CDR3 size: 14 residues. The V and J ends lost 6 bases and 7 bases, in that order; junction bases with no gene match: 8. The CDR3 here is CASSRTGSDQPQHF. Written as DNA, the CDR3 is TGTGCCAGCAGCCGGACAGGGTCCGACCAGCCCCAGCATTTT.

This sequence joins TRBV25-1 and TRBJ1-3, with D hard to call. The V gene's germline CDR1 is MGHDK and CDR2 SYGVNS. This CDR3 spans 14 amino acids. V was trimmed by 2 bases and J by 0 bases, leaving 5 bases between them. The CDR3 sequence is CASSETASGNTIYF. CDR3 sequence (DNA): TGTGCCAGCAGTGAAACAGCCTCTGGAAACACCATATATTTT.

The chain combines TRBV9 with TRBJ1-1, with no clear D. The CDR3 totals 13 residues. Trimming cost V 4 bases and J 5 bases, with 12 bases left between them. CDR1 SGDLS and CDR2 YYNGEE come from the germline V gene. CDR3 DNA sequence: TGTGCCAGCAGCCATGGAGGGCGAACTGAAGCTTTCTTT. It translates to CASSHGGRTEAFF. The full variable domain, in which reference TRBV9 and TRBJ1-1 provide the parts outside the CDR3, is DSGVTQTPKHLITATGQRVTLRCSPRSGDLSVYWYQQSLDQGLQFLIQYYNGEERAKGNILERFSAQQFPDLHSELNLSSLELGDSALYFCASSHGGRTEAFFGQGTRLTVV.

This clone was detected once. The V gene is TRBV10-3, the J gene TRBJ2-3; unclear D gene. Trimming left V 11 bases short and J 6 bases short, with 6 bases between. The V gene's germline CDR1 is ENHRY and CDR2 SYGVKD. There are 9 residues in the CDR3. CDR3 in amino acids: CAAGDTQYF. CDR3 in DNA: TGTGCCGCCGGGGATACGCAGTATTTT.

V usage is TRBV10-1 and J usage is TRBJ2-7; D remains unclear. The V end was cut by 6 bases, the J end by 3 bases, with 6 bases between. The germline gives CDR1 WNHNN, CDR2 SYGVQD (reference sequence). The CDR3 consists of 11 residues. The CDR3, as DNA: TGCGCCAGCAGCGTATACTACGAGCAGTACTTC. Translating gives CASSVYYEQYF.

The chain combines TRBV2 with TRBJ1-5, with D uncertain. The V gene's germline CDR1 is SNHLY and CDR2 FYNNEI. V gave up 5 bases and J gave up 7 bases, with 15 bases separating them. The CDR3 spans 14 residues. CDR3 protein: CASSYRREGQPQHF. The CDR3 DNA is TGTGCCAGCAGTTATCGGAGGGAGGGACAGCCCCAGCATTTT.

The chain employs TRBV7-6 and TRBJ1-1; 7 nucleotides match TRBD1. Germline V gene sequence: CDR1 SGHVS, CDR2 FNYEAQ. The CDR3 runs to 15 residues. The V gene end was trimmed by 3 bases and the J gene end by 3 bases; junction bases not matched to a gene: 7. The DNA for the CDR3 is TGTGCCAGCAGCTTTAAGACAGGGTGGGACACTGAAGCTTTCTTT. Residues: CASSFKTGWDTEAFF.

CDR3 DNA: TGTGCCACCAGCTTTATTCGGACAGGGGGCTCACCCCTCCACTTT. Its translation: CATSFIRTGGSPLHF. The chain joins TRBV15 to TRBJ1-6, with 11 bases aligning to TRBD1. In germline, CDR1 is LNHNV, CDR2 YYDKDF (reference sequence). J gave up 10 bases and V 5 bases, and 7 bases lay outside the gene matches. The CDR3 length is 15 residues.